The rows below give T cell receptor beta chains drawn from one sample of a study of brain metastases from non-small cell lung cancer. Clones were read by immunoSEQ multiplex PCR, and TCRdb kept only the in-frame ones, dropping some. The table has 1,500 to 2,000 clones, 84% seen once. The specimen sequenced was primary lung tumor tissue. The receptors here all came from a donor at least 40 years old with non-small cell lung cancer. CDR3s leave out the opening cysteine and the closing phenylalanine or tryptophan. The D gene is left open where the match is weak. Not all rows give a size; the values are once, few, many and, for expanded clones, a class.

ASSLKSNMNTEAF,once,TRBV5-6,NA,13,TRBJ1-1
ASSLEWGREQY,once,TRBV7-8,NA,11,TRBJ2-7
ASSLWTGGTYEQY,NA,TRBV5-5,TRBD1,13,TRBJ2-7
TSSSWTSSNEQF,NA,TRBV11-2,TRBD2,12,TRBJ2-1
ASSFSGIDYT,NA,TRBV7-2,NA,10,TRBJ1-2
ASSSRGEPTQGYT,NA,TRBV5-5,NA,13,TRBJ1-2
ASSPSKGITEAF,NA,TRBV7-2,NA,12,TRBJ1-1
ASSYSTSGTSYEQY,NA,TRBV6-5,TRBD2,14,TRBJ2-7
ASSPDSLETDTQY,NA,TRBV3-1/TRBV3-2,NA,13,TRBJ2-3
ASSLGAARKLF,NA,TRBV7-9,NA,11,TRBJ1-4
ASSQGVRNEQY,NA,TRBV3-1/TRBV3-2,NA,11,TRBJ2-7
ASSYSGGTYEQY,NA,TRBV3-1/TRBV3-2,TRBD2,12,TRBJ2-7
ASSFGELFPPNEQF,NA,TRBV5-1,NA,14,TRBJ2-1
SASAGNFVSPQY,NA,TRBV20-1,NA,12,TRBJ2-5
ATSDGYEQY,NA,TRBV24-1,NA,9,TRBJ2-7
ASSPGSEAF,NA,TRBV18,NA,9,TRBJ1-1
ASSQGTSGNTIY,NA,TRBV3-1/TRBV3-2,NA,12,TRBJ1-3
ASRPNRDRSYGYT,NA,TRBV6-5,NA,13,TRBJ1-2
ASSYLPGQGNTEAF,few,TRBV6-5,TRBD1,14,TRBJ1-1
ASRRGQGTYEQY,NA,TRBV6-5,TRBD1,12,TRBJ2-7
ASSQEDQAPMALH,NA,TRBV4-1,NA,13,TRBJ1-6
ASSLAFHEQY,NA,TRBV5-1,NA,10,TRBJ2-7
ASSLEGSSRPYEQY,NA,TRBV7-9,NA,14,TRBJ2-7
ASSQERRPWRYEQY,NA,TRBV3-1/TRBV3-2,NA,14,TRBJ2-7
ASSLNPSEQY,NA,TRBV28,NA,10,TRBJ2-7
ASSSGGPYEQY,few,TRBV6-5,NA,11,TRBJ2-7
ASSSRIAGYEQY,NA,TRBV4-2,NA,12,TRBJ2-7
ASSWDNYGYT,NA,TRBV7-9,NA,10,TRBJ1-2
ASSYLGSQPQH,NA,TRBV6-2/TRBV6-3,NA,11,TRBJ1-5
ASSQDRGKSQPQH,NA,TRBV18,TRBD1,13,TRBJ1-5
ASSLDLASGSYNEQF,once,TRBV7-8,TRBD2,15,TRBJ2-1
ASSQVVGGYSYGYT,NA,TRBV14,NA,14,TRBJ1-2
ASSLNRASTGELF,few,TRBV6-2/TRBV6-3,NA,13,TRBJ2-2
ASMGIFGGYT,NA,TRBV3-1/TRBV3-2,NA,10,TRBJ1-2
ATQSGGSSTDTQY,NA,TRBV10-2,NA,13,TRBJ2-3
ATGYYEQY,NA,TRBV6-5,NA,8,TRBJ2-7
ASSYQFGLSGAF,NA,TRBV6-5,NA,12,TRBJ1-1
ASSVVAGGRQETQY,once,TRBV9,TRBD2,14,TRBJ2-5
ASRNGQIYQPQH,NA,TRBV6-6,NA,12,TRBJ1-5
ASRVTGALSGNTIY,NA,TRBV27,TRBD1,14,TRBJ1-3
AINNFGGRQWVAGANVLT,NA,TRBV10-3,NA,18,TRBJ2-6
ASSVRGIGYEQY,once,TRBV9,NA,12,TRBJ2-7